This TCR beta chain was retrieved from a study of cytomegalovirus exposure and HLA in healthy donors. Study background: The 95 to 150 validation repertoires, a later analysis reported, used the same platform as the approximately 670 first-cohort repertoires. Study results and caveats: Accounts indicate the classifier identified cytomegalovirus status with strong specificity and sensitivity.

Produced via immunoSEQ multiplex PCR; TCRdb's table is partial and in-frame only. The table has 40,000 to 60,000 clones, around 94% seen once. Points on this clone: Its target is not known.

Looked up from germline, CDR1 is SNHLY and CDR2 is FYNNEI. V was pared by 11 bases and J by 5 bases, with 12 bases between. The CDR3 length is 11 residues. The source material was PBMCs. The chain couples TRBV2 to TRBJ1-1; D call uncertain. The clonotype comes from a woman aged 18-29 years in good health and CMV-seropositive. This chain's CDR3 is CAEVSRTEAFF. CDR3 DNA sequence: TGTGCCGAAGTCTCCAGGACTGAAGCTTTCTTT.